This is a list of T cell receptor beta chains from one sample in a study of cytomegalovirus exposure and HLA in healthy donors. Some clones are missing from TCRdb's copy, which holds only in-frame ones; the method was immunoSEQ multiplex PCR. This sample contains roughly 120,000 clones. Sequences were obtained from PBMCs. These receptors were collected from a young man in good health and CMV-seronegative. Each CDR3 is given with its conserved first and last residue. The order of the fields is V gene, D gene, J gene, CDR3 protein, CDR3 DNA. A D gene is named only where the DNA matches it firmly.

v_call: TRBV7-2
d_call: -
j_call: TRBJ2-3
cdr3_aa: CASSFNTDTQYF
cdr3_nt: TGTGCCAGCAGCTTTAACACAGATACGCAGTATTTT

v_call: TRBV19
d_call: -
j_call: TRBJ1-5
cdr3_aa: CASSILAGHQPQHF
cdr3_nt: TGTGCCAGTAGTATTTTGGCAGGCCATCAGCCCCAGCATTTT

v_call: TRBV19
d_call: -
j_call: TRBJ1-1
cdr3_aa: CASSIPSRDTEAFF
cdr3_nt: TGTGCCAGTAGTATCCCCTCTCGGGATACTGAAGCTTTCTTT

v_call: TRBV7-2
d_call: -
j_call: TRBJ2-5
cdr3_aa: CASSLSYETQYF
cdr3_nt: TGTGCCAGCAGCTTGTCTTATGAGACCCAGTACTTC

v_call: TRBV9
d_call: -
j_call: TRBJ1-2
cdr3_aa: CASSLGGAYGYTF
cdr3_nt: TGTGCCAGCAGCCTGGGGGGGGCCTATGGCTACACCTTC

v_call: TRBV25-1
d_call: TRBD2
j_call: TRBJ2-7
cdr3_aa: CASSGPGGNEQYF
cdr3_nt: TGTGCCAGCAGTGGTCCGGGGGGGAACGAGCAGTACTTC

v_call: TRBV15
d_call: -
j_call: TRBJ1-1
cdr3_aa: CATSFFWEVYGDTEAFF
cdr3_nt: TGTGCCACCAGCTTCTTTTGGGAGGTGTATGGGGACACTGAAGCTTTCTTT

v_call: TRBV11-2
d_call: -
j_call: TRBJ1-4
cdr3_aa: CASSLENFQGEKLFF
cdr3_nt: TGTGCCAGCAGCTTAGAGAACTTCCAGGGTGAAAAACTGTTTTTT

v_call: TRBV2
d_call: TRBD2
j_call: TRBJ2-7
cdr3_aa: CATGGALYEQHF
cdr3_nt: TGTGCCACCGGGGGGGCCCTCTACGAGCAGCACTTC

v_call: TRBV5-1
d_call: -
j_call: TRBJ2-1
cdr3_aa: CASTPLASSYNEQFF
cdr3_nt: TGCGCCAGCACCCCCCTAGCTAGCTCCTACAATGAGCAGTTCTTC

v_call: TRBV2
d_call: TRBD2
j_call: TRBJ2-3
cdr3_aa: CASSISGGKDTQYF
cdr3_nt: TGTGCCAGCAGTATTAGCGGGGGAAAAGATACGCAGTATTTT

v_call: TRBV25-1
d_call: -
j_call: TRBJ1-2
cdr3_aa: CASLPPKGEPHYGYTF
cdr3_nt: TGTGCCAGCCTTCCCCCGAAGGGGGAGCCCCACTATGGCTACACCTTC

v_call: TRBV10-3
d_call: TRBD1
j_call: TRBJ1-5
cdr3_aa: CAIKNPGQGNQPQHF
cdr3_nt: TGTGCCATTAAAAATCCGGGACAGGGCAATCAGCCCCAGCATTTT

v_call: TRBV5-1
d_call: TRBD1
j_call: TRBJ1-2
cdr3_aa: CASSLGTGDNYGYTF
cdr3_nt: TGCGCCAGCAGCCTCGGGACAGGGGACAACTATGGCTACACCTTC

v_call: TRBV7-9
d_call: -
j_call: TRBJ2-7
cdr3_aa: CASSRPGTGEQYF
cdr3_nt: TGTGCCAGCAGCCGTCCAGGTACGGGAGAGCAGTACTTC

v_call: TRBV6-4
d_call: TRBD2
j_call: TRBJ2-1
cdr3_aa: CASSSLAGNEQFF
cdr3_nt: TGTGCCAGCAGTTCACTAGCGGGCAATGAGCAGTTCTTC

v_call: TRBV5-1
d_call: -
j_call: TRBJ2-5
cdr3_aa: CASSWGHRQETQYF
cdr3_nt: TGCGCCAGCAGCTGGGGACACAGACAAGAGACCCAGTACTTC

v_call: TRBV4-2
d_call: -
j_call: TRBJ1-1
cdr3_aa: CASSHPPKGRNTEAFF
cdr3_nt: TGTGCCAGCAGCCATCCTCCAAAGGGGCGGAACACTGAAGCTTTCTTT

v_call: TRBV13
d_call: TRBD1
j_call: TRBJ1-1
cdr3_aa: CASSATPGQGYMNTEAFF
cdr3_nt: TGTGCCAGCAGCGCCACCCCGGGACAGGGGTACATGAACACTGAAGCTTTCTTT

v_call: TRBV6-5
d_call: -
j_call: TRBJ2-7
cdr3_aa: CASSYGQGSYEQYF
cdr3_nt: TGTGCCAGCAGTTACGGGCAGGGAAGCTACGAGCAGTACTTC

v_call: TRBV19
d_call: TRBD1
j_call: TRBJ1-1
cdr3_aa: CASTSPKQGHTEAFF
cdr3_nt: TGTGCCAGTACCTCACCTAAACAGGGGCACACTGAAGCTTTCTTT

v_call: TRBV19
d_call: -
j_call: TRBJ1-5
cdr3_aa: CASNPGQGYHPEGNQPQHF
cdr3_nt: TGTGCCAGTAACCCGGGTCAGGGGTACCATCCAGAGGGCAATCAGCCCCAGCATTTT

v_call: TRBV18
d_call: -
j_call: TRBJ2-7
cdr3_aa: CASSRGDSEQYF
cdr3_nt: TGTGCCAGCTCACGGGGGGACAGCGAGCAGTACTTC

v_call: TRBV18
d_call: TRBD1
j_call: TRBJ1-1
cdr3_aa: CASSPFGTGLNTEAFF
cdr3_nt: TGTGCCAGCTCACCCTTCGGGACAGGGTTGAACACTGAAGCTTTCTTT

v_call: TRBV5-4
d_call: -
j_call: TRBJ2-2
cdr3_aa: CASSTPTVRAVGELFF
cdr3_nt: TGTGCCAGCAGCACCCCAACCGTGCGGGCTGTCGGGGAGCTGTTTTTT

v_call: TRBV13
d_call: -
j_call: TRBJ1-2
cdr3_aa: CASSIRTESAYYGYTF
cdr3_nt: TGTGCCAGCAGCATCCGGACAGAATCAGCCTACTATGGCTACACCTTC

v_call: TRBV19
d_call: TRBD1
j_call: TRBJ2-1
cdr3_aa: CASSTGGNEQFF
cdr3_nt: TGTGCCAGTAGCACAGGGGGTAATGAGCAGTTCTTC

v_call: TRBV5-1
d_call: TRBD2
j_call: TRBJ2-1
cdr3_aa: CASSFPSGGDEQFF
cdr3_nt: TGCGCCAGCAGCTTCCCAAGCGGGGGCGATGAGCAGTTCTTC

v_call: TRBV6-6
d_call: -
j_call: TRBJ2-1
cdr3_aa: CASTAAGSEQFF
cdr3_nt: TGTGCCAGCACAGCGGCGGGCAGTGAGCAGTTCTTC

v_call: TRBV10-3
d_call: -
j_call: TRBJ1-1
cdr3_aa: CAITSHGGVNTEAFF
cdr3_nt: TGTGCCATCACTTCCCACGGCGGGGTGAACACTGAAGCTTTCTTT

v_call: TRBV19
d_call: -
j_call: TRBJ2-5
cdr3_aa: CASSIVGLRRTQYF
cdr3_nt: TGTGCCAGTAGTATAGTTGGACTTCGTAGGACCCAGTACTTC

v_call: TRBV2
d_call: -
j_call: TRBJ1-6
cdr3_aa: CASSAGGDYNSPLHF
cdr3_nt: TGTGCCAGCAGTGCGGGGGGCGACTATAATTCACCCCTCCACTTT

v_call: TRBV6-1
d_call: -
j_call: TRBJ2-1
cdr3_aa: CASSGGVSSYNEQFF
cdr3_nt: TGTGCCAGCAGTGGAGGTGTCAGCTCCTACAATGAGCAGTTCTTC

v_call: TRBV7-8
d_call: TRBD2
j_call: TRBJ2-5
cdr3_aa: CASSLIIAGGQETQYF
cdr3_nt: TGTGCCAGCAGCTTAATCATAGCGGGCGGACAAGAGACCCAGTACTTC

v_call: TRBV7-2
d_call: -
j_call: TRBJ1-6
cdr3_aa: CASSLESGAPLHF
cdr3_nt: TGTGCCAGCAGCTTAGAGTCTGGGGCCCCCCTCCACTTT

v_call: TRBV6-1
d_call: TRBD1
j_call: TRBJ1-5
cdr3_aa: CASSLQRQGDQPQHF
cdr3_nt: TGTGCCAGCAGTCTTCAACGACAGGGAGATCAGCCCCAGCATTTT

v_call: TRBV5-4
d_call: -
j_call: TRBJ2-3
cdr3_aa: CASSARTVTDTQYF
cdr3_nt: TGTGCCAGCAGCGCTCGGACTGTCACAGATACGCAGTATTTT

v_call: TRBV7-2
d_call: TRBD1
j_call: TRBJ2-2
cdr3_aa: CASSWTGGLGELFF
cdr3_nt: TGTGCCAGCAGCTGGACAGGGGGCCTCGGGGAGCTGTTTTTT

v_call: TRBV7-6
d_call: -
j_call: TRBJ1-5
cdr3_aa: CASSPGGKGNQPQHF
cdr3_nt: TGTGCCAGCAGCCCTGGGGGGAAGGGTAATCAGCCCCAGCATTTT

v_call: TRBV18
d_call: TRBD1
j_call: TRBJ2-3
cdr3_aa: CASSVGQARDF
cdr3_nt: TGTGCCAGCTCAGTGGGACAGGCTCGAGATTTT

v_call: TRBV2
d_call: TRBD1
j_call: TRBJ1-2
cdr3_aa: CASSPNSGQGAAGGYTF
cdr3_nt: TGTGCCAGCAGCCCGAACTCGGGACAGGGGGCAGCGGGTGGCTACACCTTC

v_call: TRBV4-1
d_call: TRBD1
j_call: TRBJ2-7
cdr3_aa: CASSQPGPGGWYEQYF
cdr3_nt: TGCGCCAGCAGCCAACCGGGGCCAGGGGGCTGGTACGAGCAGTACTTC

v_call: TRBV2
d_call: -
j_call: TRBJ2-5
cdr3_aa: CASSPTGTAETQYF
cdr3_nt: TGTGCCAGCAGCCCGACAGGTACGGCGGAGACCCAGTACTTC

v_call: TRBV7-8
d_call: -
j_call: TRBJ2-3
cdr3_aa: CASSPSERPTQYF
cdr3_nt: TGTGCCAGCAGCCCCTCCGAGCGACCGACGCAGTATTTT

v_call: TRBV6-4
d_call: -
j_call: TRBJ2-7
cdr3_aa: CASIWGGGAYEQYF
cdr3_nt: TGTGCCAGCATTTGGGGAGGAGGCGCCTACGAGCAGTACTTC

v_call: TRBV6-5
d_call: -
j_call: TRBJ1-1
cdr3_aa: CASSYRGGITEAFF
cdr3_nt: TGTGCCAGCAGTTACAGGGGCGGGATCACTGAAGCTTTCTTT

v_call: TRBV30
d_call: -
j_call: TRBJ1-1
cdr3_aa: CAWGLQEKGNTEAFF
cdr3_nt: TGTGCCTGGGGTTTACAGGAGAAAGGGAACACTGAAGCTTTCTTT

v_call: TRBV4-2
d_call: TRBD2
j_call: TRBJ2-3
cdr3_aa: CASSQGEASGGFTDTQYF
cdr3_nt: TGTGCCAGCAGCCAAGGCGAGGCTAGCGGGGGGTTCACAGATACGCAGTATTTT

v_call: TRBV5-6
d_call: -
j_call: TRBJ2-5
cdr3_aa: CASSGGPVETQYF
cdr3_nt: TGTGCCAGCAGCGGGGGCCCGGTTGAGACCCAGTACTTC

v_call: TRBV4-3
d_call: -
j_call: TRBJ1-2
cdr3_aa: CASSQAAGHYGYTF
cdr3_nt: TGCGCCAGCAGCCAAGCGGCAGGGCACTATGGCTACACCTTC

v_call: TRBV4-1
d_call: -
j_call: TRBJ1-3
cdr3_aa: CASSLGSGATIYF
cdr3_nt: TGCGCCAGCAGCCTTGGGTCGGGAGCCACCATATATTTT

v_call: TRBV7-2
d_call: -
j_call: TRBJ2-6
cdr3_aa: CASHRAGTGANVLTF
cdr3_nt: TGTGCCAGCCATAGGGCGGGGACTGGGGCCAACGTCCTGACTTTC

v_call: TRBV5-1
d_call: -
j_call: TRBJ2-3
cdr3_aa: CASSLVPPSGYGTDTQYF
cdr3_nt: TGCGCCAGCAGCTTGGTGCCCCCTTCGGGTTATGGCACAGATACGCAGTATTTT

v_call: TRBV9
d_call: TRBD1
j_call: TRBJ1-1
cdr3_aa: CASSQGQGGTEAFF
cdr3_nt: TGTGCCAGCAGCCAAGGACAGGGAGGCACTGAAGCTTTCTTT

v_call: TRBV4-3
d_call: -
j_call: TRBJ1-5
cdr3_aa: CASSQDNQGNQPQHF
cdr3_nt: TGCGCCAGCAGCCAAGATAACCAGGGCAATCAGCCCCAGCATTTT

v_call: TRBV19
d_call: -
j_call: TRBJ1-2
cdr3_aa: CASSSSGYYGYTF
cdr3_nt: TGTGCCAGTAGTTCTTCGGGGTACTATGGCTACACCTTC

v_call: TRBV25-1
d_call: TRBD1
j_call: TRBJ1-4
cdr3_aa: CASSVTPGGNEKLFF
cdr3_nt: TGTGCCAGCAGCGTCACACCAGGGGGTAATGAAAAACTGTTTTTT

v_call: TRBV29-1
d_call: -
j_call: TRBJ2-3
cdr3_aa: CSGNLGGATDTQYF
cdr3_nt: TGCAGCGGCAACCTCGGTGGGGCCACAGATACGCAGTATTTT

v_call: TRBV5-1
d_call: -
j_call: TRBJ2-5
cdr3_aa: CASSLVGGAGETQYF
cdr3_nt: TGCGCCAGCAGCTTGGTTGGGGGGGCCGGTGAGACCCAGTACTTC

v_call: TRBV5-1
d_call: TRBD1
j_call: TRBJ2-2
cdr3_aa: CASRRGQANTGELFF
cdr3_nt: TGCGCCAGCAGGAGGGGACAGGCGAACACCGGGGAGCTGTTTTTT